This T cell receptor (beta chain) was captured by sequencing in a study of identical twins (dated by TCRdb to about 2016). As for the study more broadly: The study deep-sequenced TCR alpha and beta repertoires from monozygotic twins, unrelated adults of various ages and cord blood to test whether fetal clonotypes persist. To rule out contamination, the twin experiments were replicated at different times with different library preparation protocols.

Receptors were amplified or captured by 5' RACE. Sequenced on an Illumina HiSeq 2000. A universal primer binding site was introduced by template switching, and a unique molecular identifier was present in the final cDNA, enabling accurate counting of TCR cDNA molecules. First-strand cDNA for TCR alpha and beta chains was synthesized from specific primers in the conserved constant-segment region. To control for contamination, every cDNA library was double barcoded, receiving both a SMART-Mk sample barcode and Illumina barcodes. TruSeq adapter sequences along with Illumina sample barcodes were introduced in two successive PCR steps. The Illumina HiSeq platform was used with custom primers to sequence TCR alpha and beta cDNA libraries. In the paper's pipeline: MiGEC processed the raw reads to extract unique molecular identifiers, while MiXCR was used to determine the CDR3 positions. For each individual, recombination models were inferred using an EM algorithm with the repgenHMM and IGoR tools. Shared clonotypes were analyzed with the tcR package in R, and sharing was normalized by the product of cloneset sizes. Out-of-frame nonproductive sequences were analyzed to study raw recombination free of thymic and clonal selection effects. TCRdb trimmed public reads at Q25 via fastp, called clones via MiXCR and kept in-frame beta chains. Identical CDR3 proteins give one entry, which carries the most common genes and DNA. The V and J calls here are based on TCRdb, not the publication. In this sample the table shows approximately 94,000 distinct CDR3 sequences, 5.9% of which occur a single time. Over 9.5% of the sample is held by the ten biggest clonotypes.

General findings and caveats noted by the study authors: Excess twin sharing in beta out-of-frame sequences was weaker because fewer shared sequences lowered the signal-to-noise ratio. Compared with coincidental sharing between unrelated individuals, out-of-frame TCR alpha sequences shared between twins had an excess of sequences with low generation probability. Zero-insertion analyses could be partly confounded by invariant T cells such as MAIT and iNKT, although diverse VJ usage argued against such confounding for most clonotypes. In monozygotic twins, out-of-frame TCR alpha sharing was systematically underestimated by recombination models, although the models agreed with sharing between unrelated individuals. Because the same donors could not be followed over many years, the conclusions relied on cross-sectional statistical analysis. Fewer insertions were carried by abundant cord blood beta clonotypes, a similar but weaker trend appeared in young adult naive repertoires, and no such trend appeared in memory repertoires.

This clonotype occurred many times. Its antigen is unknown. Base-call qualities are not available, and no considerably larger clone is one nucleotide away. Only healthy Caucasian donors were included. Using Miltenyi CD45RO+ enrichment and human naive T-cell isolation kits, memory (CD45RO+) and naive T cells were isolated from PBMC. The CDR3 goes from the cysteine to the phenylalanine over 15 residues. CDR3 DNA only is kept here, 45 bases in frame from base 1. Trimming removed 2 bases from V and 3 bases from J, leaving 13 bases between the germline ends. The germline V gene sets CDR1 to KGHSH and CDR2 to LQKENI.

Source material: memory T cells sorted from blood. What the cell subset or site label conveys for this sample: CD45RO+ enriched T cells. In this chain, TRBV18 is recombined with TRBJ1-1; no D gene can be assigned with confidence. The TCR was taken from a woman in her fifties or sixties in good health. The CDR3 sequence is CASSPVLGKYTEAFF. The DNA sequence reads TGTGCCAGCTCACCAGTGTTGGGAAAATACACTGAAGCTTTCTTT.